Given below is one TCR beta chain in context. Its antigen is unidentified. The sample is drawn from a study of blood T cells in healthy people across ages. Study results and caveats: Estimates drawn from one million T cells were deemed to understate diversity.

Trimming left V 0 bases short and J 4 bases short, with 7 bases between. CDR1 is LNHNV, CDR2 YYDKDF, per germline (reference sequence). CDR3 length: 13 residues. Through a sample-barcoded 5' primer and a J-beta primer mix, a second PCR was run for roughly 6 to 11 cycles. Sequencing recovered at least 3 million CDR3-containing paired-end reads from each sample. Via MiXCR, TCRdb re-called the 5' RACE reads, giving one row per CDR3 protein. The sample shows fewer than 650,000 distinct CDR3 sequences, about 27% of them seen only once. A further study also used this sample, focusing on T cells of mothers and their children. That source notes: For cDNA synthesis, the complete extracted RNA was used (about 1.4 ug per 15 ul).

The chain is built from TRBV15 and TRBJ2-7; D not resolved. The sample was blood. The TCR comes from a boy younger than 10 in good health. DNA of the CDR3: TGTGCCACCAGCAGAGATCAGTTATACGAGCAGTACTTC. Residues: CATSRDQLYEQYF.